This T cell receptor beta chain is drawn from a study of cytomegalovirus exposure and HLA in healthy donors. Only a few counts were recorded for this clone. In the PCR, 60 Vbeta and 13 Jbeta primers were used. Clones were sequenced by immunoSEQ multiplex PCR, and TCRdb holds only the in-frame ones, with some missing. The data hold approximately 40,000 clones, with around three fifths observed a single time. This CDR3 has 12 residues. V was cut by 4 bases and J by 9 bases, with 13 bases left in between. The V gene's germline CDR1 is MNHNY and CDR2 SVGAGI (reference sequence). J is TRBJ2-7 and V is TRBV6-6, with a possible D match to TRBD1 (5 bases). Sequences were obtained from PBMCs. The origin of this receptor is a man between 45 and 60 years old in good health and CMV-seropositive. CDR3 amino acids: CASSSGHPPQYF. As DNA, the CDR3 is TGTGCCAGCAGTTCCGGACATCCCCCGCAGTACTTC.